This TCR beta chain was recovered during a study of T-cell memory formation after mild COVID-19. On this clonotype: The antigen is undetermined.

From the 5' RACE reads, TCRdb called clonotypes with MiXCR, one entry per CDR3 protein. The sample carries a few hundred thousand distinct CDR3 sequences, roughly 10% recorded once. General study points: The pre-infection memory compartment contained some responding clones, suggesting cross-reactive memory joined.

Per germline, CDR1 SEHNR and CDR2 FQNEAQ (reference sequence). CDR3 length: 15 residues. Losses at the gene ends were 3 bases for V and 4 bases for J; bases not matched to a gene: 1. The J gene is TRBJ2-3, the V gene TRBV7-9; 13 nucleotides agree with TRBD2. The clonotype comes from a man younger than 35 who had mild COVID-19 (a few samples of this study predate the infection). Cell type and time point are not known. Source material: PBMCs or a T cell subset sorted from them (not recorded which). The CDR3 reads CASSLGTSGADTQYF. The CDR3 DNA reads TGTGCCAGCAGCTTGGGGACTAGCGGGGCAGATACGCAGTATTTT.